A single sample gave rise to the 31 T cell receptor beta chains below, sequenced in a study of T cells in localized non-small cell lung cancer. The protocol was immunoSEQ multiplex PCR, while the TCRdb copy is restricted to in-frame clones and leaves out a portion. The sample holds 7,000 to 10,000 clones; 50% to 60% are singletons and the top ten take 8%. The material sequenced was lymph node tissue, taken before any cancer treatment. The receptors were sampled from a male donor aged 60 or older with stage I squamous cell lung carcinoma.

This clone was counted between two and nine times. The V and J genes are TRBV4-1 and TRBJ1-5; possible D gene TRBD1, 5 bases. The length of the CDR3 is 18 residues. V dropped 0 bases and J dropped 5 bases, with 20 bases sitting between them. CDR1 and CDR2 (germline): MGHRA, YSYEKL. CDR3 coding DNA: TGCGCCAGCAGCCAAGAGGGGGAACGGGCGTTAAGGGATCAGCCCCAGCATTTT. Translated: CASSQEGERALRDQPQHF.

This sequence joins TRBV19 and TRBJ2-1; 13 bases are shared with TRBD2. In germline, CDR1 is LNHDA, CDR2 SQIVND (reference sequence). V lost 5 bases and J lost 9; bases outside the gene matches: 10. This CDR3 comprises 16 residues. The CDR3 DNA reads as TGTGCCAGTAGTCATGGACTAGCGGGAGCCCGCGGTGAGCAGTTCTTC. This gives the protein CASSHGLAGARGEQFF.

CDR3 region: CASSAGPGFSGNTIYF. Here the CDR3 DNA reads TGTGCCAGCAGCGCGGGACCAGGGTTCTCTGGAAACACCATATATTTT. The chain carries TRBV9 and TRBJ1-3; tentative D call: TRBD1 (5 bases). Trimming pared 3 bases from V and 0 bases from J, leaving 13 bases between. The CDR3 sequence is 16 residues long. From germline, CDR1 is SGDLS and CDR2 YYNGEE.

The rearrangement joins TRBV5-1 to TRBJ1-1; D might be TRBD1 (6 bases). The CDR3 is made up of 14 amino acids. V gave up 3 bases and J gave up 4 bases, with 13 bases separating them. The V gene's germline CDR1 is SGHRS and CDR2 YFSETQ. The CDR3 reads CASSYGTGITEAFF. In DNA, the CDR3 is TGCGCCAGCAGCTATGGAACAGGGATCACTGAAGCTTTCTTT.

The genes are TRBV18 and TRBJ2-5; D possibly matches TRBD1 or TRBD2 (6 bases each). Trimming took off 4 bases at V and 5 bases at J, with 14 bases between the two ends. Germline CDR1 and CDR2: KGHSH and LQKENI. This CDR3 has 14 residues. The CDR3 DNA reads TGTGCCAGCTCACTCGGGGGCTCAGGGGAGACCCAGTACTTC. It encodes CASSLGGSGETQYF.

This clone has more than one count but fewer than ten. This chain uses TRBV15 with TRBJ2-1; 7 nucleotides agree with TRBD1. The CDR3 runs to 18 residues. V was pared by 5 bases and J by 5 bases, with 18 bases of the junction left unmatched. Germline V gene sequence: CDR1 LNHNV, CDR2 YYDKDF (reference sequence). CDR3 amino acids: CATSGWTGATRLNNEQFF. The DNA for the CDR3 is TGTGCCACCAGCGGATGGACAGGAGCCACGCGTCTTAACAATGAGCAGTTCTTC.

This chain links TRBV5-1 with TRBJ2-1, with 10 bases aligning to TRBD2. After removal of 4 bases from V and 1 base from J, the junction contained 2 bases not matched to a gene. Germline loops: CDR1 SGHRS, CDR2 YFSETQ. The CDR3 has 15 residues. Written as DNA, the CDR3 is TGCGCCAGCAGCGGAGCGGGAGGGTCCTACAATGAGCAGTTCTTC. This translates into CASSGAGGSYNEQFF.

The chain carries TRBV29-1 and TRBJ2-2; 9 bases fit TRBD2. CDR1 is SQVTM and CDR2 is ANQGSEA in the germline V gene. The CDR3 is 15 amino acids. J was trimmed by 2 bases and V by 6 bases; bases with no gene match: 7. CDR3 nucleotides: TGCAGCGTAGCGGTCCTAGCGGGAAACACCGGGGAGCTGTTTTTT. It translates to CSVAVLAGNTGELFF.

This chain connects TRBV2 to TRBJ1-2; TRBD1 aligns across 9 bases. CDR1 SNHLY and CDR2 FYNNEI come from the germline V gene. J lost 5 bases, V lost 8 bases, and 12 bases had no gene match. The CDR3 sequence is 15 residues long. Here the CDR3 DNA reads TGTGCCAGCCGAGGGGGCCGGGACAGGGTTTATGGCTACACCTTC. Its protein product is CASRGGRDRVYGYTF.

The V call is TRBV19, the J call TRBJ2-5; D call uncertain. This CDR3 comprises 11 residues. Between the trimmed V and J ends, which lost 11 bases and 5 bases, there was a span of 12 bases. Per germline, CDR1 LNHDA and CDR2 SQIVND (reference sequence). The CDR3 region is CASTNRETQYF. For the CDR3, the DNA is TGTGCCTCCACTAATAGGGAGACCCAGTACTTC.

The chain links TRBV9 to TRBJ2-5; unclear D gene. This CDR3 is built from 14 residues. The V gene lost 0 bases and the J gene lost 2 bases, with 8 bases spanning the gap. The germline gives CDR1 SGDLS, CDR2 YYNGEE. The CDR3 protein is CASSVGAAQETQYF. In DNA form, the CDR3 reads TGTGCCAGCAGCGTAGGTGCCGCTCAAGAGACCCAGTACTTC. Full variable domain (missing parts from reference TRBV9 and TRBJ2-5): DSGVTQTPKHLITATGQRVTLRCSPRSGDLSVYWYQQSLDQGLQFLIQYYNGEERAKGNILERFSAQQFPDLHSELNLSSLELGDSALYFCASSVGAAQETQYFGPGTRLLVL.

The rearrangement joins TRBV5-1 to TRBJ2-7, with 7 nucleotides matching TRBD1. The CDR3 loop spans 16 amino acids. V lost 2 bases, J lost 4 bases, and 12 bases stayed unmatched. Germline V gene data show CDR1 as SGHRS and CDR2 as YFSETQ. CDR3 sequence (DNA): TGCGCCAGCAGCTTCGAATCCGGGACAGCGAGTTACGAGCAGTACTTC. The encoded protein is CASSFESGTASYEQYF.

This clone was detected a few times. The chain couples TRBV7-6 to TRBJ2-2; 13 bases match TRBD2. This CDR3 region has 17 residues. Looked up from germline, CDR1 is SGHVS and CDR2 is FNYEAQ. Germline trimming cut 1 base from V and 1 base from J; bases unmatched to any gene: 0. Here the CDR3 DNA reads TGTGCCAGCAGCTTAGGGACTAGCGGGGGGAACACCGGGGAGCTGTTTTTT. Its protein product is CASSLGTSGGNTGELFF.

V is TRBV15 and J is TRBJ2-4; 9 bases map to TRBD2. V was pared by 3 bases and J by 6 bases, with 9 bases of the junction left unmatched. CDR3 length: 16 residues. In germline, CDR1 is LNHNV, CDR2 YYDKDF (reference sequence). In DNA, the CDR3 is TGTGCCACCAGCAGTGCCGCGGGAGGGCCAGGAAACATTCAGTACTTC. It specifies CATSSAAGGPGNIQYF.

V and J are TRBV19 and TRBJ1-2; no definite D call. The CDR3 contains 13 residues. Trimming cost V 5 bases and J 8 bases, with 15 bases left between them. Germline V lookup: CDR1 LNHDA, CDR2 SQIVND (reference sequence). The CDR3 sequence is CASSRAEVSGYTF. For the CDR3, the DNA is TGTGCCAGTAGTCGTGCTGAGGTGAGCGGCTACACCTTC.

The chain combines TRBV30 with TRBJ1-1; TRBD1 is a possible D gene (6 bases). Trimming shortened V by 0 bases and J by 5 bases, and 13 bases separated the two germline ends. From germline, CDR1 is GTSNPN and CDR2 SVGIG (reference sequence). The CDR3 loop spans 14 amino acids. The CDR3 loop is CAWSVGGRSTEAFF. In nucleotides, the CDR3 is TGTGCCTGGAGTGTCGGGGGGCGCAGTACTGAAGCTTTCTTT.

The table lists this clone with a few counts. The V gene is TRBV2, the J gene TRBJ2-5; D ambiguous. The CDR3 is 14 residues long. Trimming left V 5 bases short and J 6 bases short, with 16 bases between. Germline CDR1 reads SNHLY; CDR2 reads FYNNEI. The CDR3 region is CASSHSSLYKTQYF. The CDR3 region has the DNA TGTGCCAGCAGTCACAGTTCATTATATAAGACCCAGTACTTC.

The genes are TRBV18 and TRBJ2-1; 9 bases match TRBD2. The CDR3 spans 18 residues. Germline V lookup: CDR1 KGHSH, CDR2 LQKENI. The J segment lost 5 bases and the V segment lost 5 bases, leaving 16 bases of the junction unmatched. Here the CDR3 reads CASSTYKTSGRDDNEQFF. DNA for the CDR3: TGTGCCAGCTCAACTTACAAGACTAGCGGAAGAGACGACAATGAGCAGTTCTTC.

The chain joins TRBV15 to TRBJ2-1; D gene uncertain. The CDR3 spans 16 residues. The ends were cut back, 10 bases at V and 0 bases at J, with 19 bases in the middle. Per germline, CDR1 LNHNV and CDR2 YYDKDF (reference sequence). DNA for the CDR3: TGTGCCATCAGTGGGGTAGGGTCGAGCTCCTACAATGAGCAGTTCTTC. This sequence encodes CAISGVGSSSYNEQFF.

This chain connects TRBV29-1 to TRBJ1-1; 7 bases are a match to TRBD1. This CDR3 comprises 13 residues. Unmatched junction bases numbered 5, after V lost 6 bases and J lost 1 base. Germline V gives CDR1 SQVTM, CDR2 ANQGSEA. CDR3 nucleotides: TGCAGCGTAGCCCGACAGGGGAACACTGAAGCTTTCTTT. As protein: CSVARQGNTEAFF. The full variable domain, in which reference TRBV29-1 and TRBJ1-1 provide the parts outside the CDR3, is SAVISQKPSRDICQRGTSLTIQCQVDSQVTMMFWYRQQPGQSLTLIATANQGSEATYESGFVIDKFPISRPNLTFSTLTVSNMSPEDSSIYLCSVARQGNTEAFFGQGTRLTVV.

This clone was detected a few times. The chain carries TRBV6-8 and TRBJ2-7, with TRBD2 matching 12 bases. The CDR3 has 15 amino acids. After removal of 8 bases from V and 2 bases from J, the junction contained 7 bases not matched to a gene. Germline lookup yields CDR1 MNHGY and CDR2 SAAAGT. The CDR3 is CASGGLAGSTYEQYF. CDR3 sequence (DNA): TGTGCCAGCGGAGGACTAGCGGGATCAACCTACGAGCAGTACTTC.

This chain uses TRBV10-2 with TRBJ1-1; D is uncertain. CDR1 is WSHSY, CDR2 SAAADI, per germline. V lost 6 bases to trimming and J lost 1 base, with 9 bases between them. The CDR3 is 13 residues long. This CDR3 reads CASREGENTEAFF. The CDR3 DNA reads as TGCGCCAGCAGGGAAGGAGAGAACACTGAAGCTTTCTTT.

The J gene is TRBJ2-7, the V gene TRBV5-1, with D possibly matching TRBD2 (6 bases). The CDR3 totals 15 residues. CDR1 and CDR2 from the germline V gene are SGHRS and YFSETQ. Trimming stripped 1 base from V and 1 base from J, with 12 bases between. The CDR3 is CASSLLAEGSYEQYF. Written as DNA, the CDR3 is TGCGCCAGCAGCTTGTTAGCGGAAGGTTCCTACGAGCAGTACTTC.

This clone came up once. V usage is TRBV19 and J usage is TRBJ1-2; 8 nucleotides match TRBD1. The V gene's germline CDR1 is LNHDA and CDR2 SQIVND (reference sequence). With V trimmed by 10 bases and J by 7 bases, 14 bases remained unmatched. The CDR3 is 14 residues long. This chain's CDR3 is CATGGGPSVGGYTF. The CDR3 coding sequence is TGTGCCACAGGGGGCGGCCCCTCAGTGGGTGGCTACACCTTC.

This chain uses TRBV5-1 with TRBJ2-1, with 10 bases that match TRBD2. This CDR3 spans 18 amino acids. Losses at the gene ends were 3 bases for V and 8 bases for J; bases not matched to a gene: 17. Germline loops: CDR1 SGHRS, CDR2 YFSETQ. The CDR3 protein is CASSSEIGGSGRTHEQFF. For the CDR3, the DNA is TGCGCCAGCAGCTCGGAAATTGGGGGTAGCGGGAGGACCCATGAGCAGTTCTTC.

This rearrangement joins TRBV12-5 to TRBJ2-2; D is perhaps TRBD1 (5 bases). Germline CDR1 reads LGHNT; CDR2 reads FRNRAP. The CDR3 totals 14 residues. Trimming cost V 0 bases and J 3 bases, with 5 bases left between them. The CDR3 region is CASGLVGDTGELFF. In DNA form, the CDR3 reads TGTGCTAGTGGTTTGGTAGGGGACACCGGGGAGCTGTTTTTT.

This clone was seen only once. J is TRBJ2-2 and V is TRBV5-1, with D perhaps TRBD1 (5 bases). The CDR3 covers 14 residues. The V and J ends lost 2 bases and 5 bases respectively, with 10 bases between them. CDR1 and CDR2 from the germline V gene are SGHRS and YFSETQ. The CDR3 DNA sequence: TGCGCCAGCAGCTTACCCGGACAAACCGGGGAGCTGTTTTTT. This gives the protein CASSLPGQTGELFF. The full variable domain, its missing parts supplied by reference TRBV5-1 and TRBJ2-2, is KAGVTQTPRYLIKTRGQQVTLSCSPISGHRSVSWYQQTPGQGLQFLFEYFSETQRNKGNFPGRFSGRQFSNSRSEMNVSTLELGDSALYLCASSLPGQTGELFFGEGSRLTVL.

This chain links TRBV28 with TRBJ1-2, with D uncertain. In germline, CDR1 is MDHEN, CDR2 SYDVKM. This CDR3 is built from 15 residues. Trimming stripped 3 bases from V and 0 bases from J, with 11 bases between. CDR3 nucleotides: TGTGCCAGCAGTTTCAGCCGAGTTACTAACTATGGCTACACCTTC. Amino acid sequence: CASSFSRVTNYGYTF.

The chain couples TRBV25-1 to TRBJ2-7, with 12 bases aligning to TRBD1. The CDR3 totals 13 residues. The V segment lost 6 bases and the J segment 4 bases; nucleotides outside the gene matches: 1. Germline lookup yields CDR1 MGHDK and CDR2 SYGVNS. CDR3 nucleotides: TGTGCCAGCAGGGGACAGGGGGCATACGAGCAGTACTTC. Its protein is CASRGQGAYEQYF.

This clone is large by share. CDR3 sequence: CASSQDRDYEQFF. The CDR3 bases are TGTGCCAGCAGCCAGGACAGGGACTATGAGCAGTTCTTC. V gene TRBV14 combines with J gene TRBJ2-1; 8 bases are a match to TRBD1. The germline V gene has CDR1 SGHDN and CDR2 FVKESK. V lost 3 bases, J lost 8 bases, and 3 bases stayed unmatched. CDR3 length equals 13 residues.

V is TRBV10-2 and J is TRBJ1-1; 10 nucleotides line up with TRBD1. Germline V gives CDR1 WSHSY, CDR2 SAAADI. This CDR3 spans 15 amino acids. V gave up 8 bases and J gave up 0 bases; unmatched junction bases: 6. CDR3 sequence: CASRAGQGVNTEAFF. As DNA, the CDR3 is TGCGCCAGCCGAGCAGGACAGGGGGTGAACACTGAAGCTTTCTTT.